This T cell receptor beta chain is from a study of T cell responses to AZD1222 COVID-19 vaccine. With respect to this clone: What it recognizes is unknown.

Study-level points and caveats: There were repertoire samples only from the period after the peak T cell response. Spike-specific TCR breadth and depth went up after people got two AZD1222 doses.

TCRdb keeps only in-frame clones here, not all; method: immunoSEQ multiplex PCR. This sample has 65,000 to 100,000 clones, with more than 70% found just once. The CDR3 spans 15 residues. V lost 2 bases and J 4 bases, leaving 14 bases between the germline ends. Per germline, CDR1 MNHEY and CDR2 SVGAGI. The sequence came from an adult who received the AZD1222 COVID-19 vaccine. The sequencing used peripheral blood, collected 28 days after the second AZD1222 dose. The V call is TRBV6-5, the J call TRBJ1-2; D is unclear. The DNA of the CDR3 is TGTGCCAGCAGTTACAAGGCCCAATGGAGCTATGGCTACACCTTC. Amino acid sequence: CASSYKAQWSYGYTF.